Listed below are T cell receptor beta chains from one sample, sequenced in a study of PD-1 blockade in mismatch repair-deficient tumors. Produced via immunoSEQ multiplex PCR; TCRdb's table is partial and in-frame only. The sample consists of tens of thousands of clones, 81% of them appearing once. The sequences come from peripheral blood, collected 12 weeks after starting pembrolizumab. All receptors derive from an adult with mismatch repair-deficient cancer. Each CDR3 is given with its conserved first and last residue. The D gene is left open where the match is weak. The size entry is marked missing in some rows and otherwise reads once, few, many or a size class.

abundance,j_gene,d_gene,v_gene,CDR3aa,CDR3nt
-,TRBJ2-6,-,TRBV4-3,CASSQEYLSGANVLTF,TGCGCCAGCAGCCAAGAATATCTATCTGGGGCCAACGTCCTGACTTTC
-,TRBJ2-7,TRBD1,TRBV5-6,CASSSTGSSYEQYF,TGTGCCAGCAGCTCGACAGGGTCCTCCTACGAGCAGTACTTC
-,TRBJ2-2,-,TRBV5-5,CASSPRGNRVQATGELFF,TGTGCCAGCAGCCCGCGCGGCAACAGGGTACAAGCCACCGGGGAGCTGTTTTTT
once,TRBJ1-1,-,TRBV30,CASQRNTEAFF,TGTGCCTCTCAGAGGAACACTGAAGCTTTCTTT
-,TRBJ2-3,TRBD1,TRBV11-3,CASSLRQGPDTQYF,TGTGCCAGCAGCTTAAGACAGGGCCCAGATACGCAGTATTTT
-,TRBJ2-1,-,TRBV19,CASKMRPSSYNEQFF,TGTGCCAGTAAGATGCGGCCAAGCTCCTACAATGAGCAGTTCTTC
-,TRBJ2-2,TRBD1,TRBV12-5,CASGWTGVAGELFF,TGTGCTAGTGGTTGGACAGGGGTAGCCGGGGAGCTGTTTTTT
-,TRBJ2-3,-,TRBV29-1,CSGAPIGADTQYF,TGCAGCGGGGCGCCGATCGGGGCAGATACGCAGTATTTT
-,TRBJ1-1,-,TRBV27,CASSFSRLTEAFF,TGTGCCAGCAGTTTTTCCCGACTCACTGAAGCTTTCTTT
-,TRBJ2-5,-,TRBV5-4,CASSLWGVRETQYF,TGTGCCAGCAGCTTGTGGGGAGTCCGAGAGACCCAGTACTTC
-,TRBJ1-5,-,TRBV28,CASSWGLDQPQHF,TGTGCCAGCAGTTGGGGGTTGGATCAGCCCCAGCATTTT
-,TRBJ1-1,TRBD1,TRBV10-3,CATNPGQSTEAFF,TGTGCCACTAATCCGGGACAGAGCACTGAAGCTTTCTTT
-,TRBJ1-1,TRBD1,TRBV5-1,CASSAGTEEAFF,TGCGCCAGCAGCGCCGGGACAGAAGAAGCTTTCTTT
-,TRBJ2-7,TRBD1,TRBV7-2,CASSPTGEKTYEQYF,TGTGCCAGCAGCCCGACAGGGGAGAAGACCTACGAGCAGTACTTC
-,TRBJ1-2,-,TRBV25-1,CASSASINYGYTF,TGTGCCAGCAGTGCCTCGATAAACTATGGCTACACCTTC
-,TRBJ2-5,-,TRBV27,CASSPLTGARETQYF,TGTGCCAGCAGTCCCCTAACGGGAGCAAGAGAGACCCAGTACTTC
-,TRBJ2-5,-,TRBV7-9,CASSLAGLKETQYF,TGTGCCAGCAGCTTAGCGGGGCTAAAAGAGACCCAGTACTTC
-,TRBJ1-1,-,TRBV10-3,CATLPSGPNTEAFF,TGTGCCACCCTGCCCAGTGGCCCGAACACTGAAGCTTTCTTT
few,TRBJ2-7,-,TRBV6-1,CASSERQVGEQYF,TGTGCCAGCAGTGAGCGACAGGTTGGCGAGCAGTACTTC
-,TRBJ1-2,-,TRBV7-9,CASSPEGYRYTF,TGTGCCAGCAGCCCAGAGGGGTATCGCTACACCTTC
-,TRBJ2-3,TRBD2,TRBV9,CASSVETGGITDTQYF,TGTGCCAGCAGCGTAGAGACGGGAGGGATTACAGATACGCAGTATTTT
-,TRBJ1-1,-,TRBV9,CASSLFGNTEAFF,TGTGCCAGCAGCTTATTTGGGAACACTGAAGCTTTCTTT
-,TRBJ1-1,-,TRBV11-3,CASSLVRENTEAFF,TGTGCCAGCAGCTTAGTCAGGGAGAACACTGAAGCTTTCTTT
-,TRBJ2-7,-,TRBV11-3,CASSFDTRPFF,TGTGCCAGCAGCTTTGACACCAGACCTTTCTTC
-,TRBJ2-2,-,TRBV5-1,CASSLRWDLPGELFF,TGCGCCAGCAGCTTGAGGTGGGACCTGCCCGGGGAGCTGTTTTTT
once,TRBJ2-3,-,TRBV2,CASSQGRRTDTQYF,TGTGCCAGCAGCCAGGGACGACGCACAGATACGCAGTATTTT
-,TRBJ1-1,-,TRBV4-3,CASSQDPINTEAFF,TGCGCCAGCAGCCAAGATCCAATCAACACTGAAGCTTTCTTT
-,TRBJ2-3,-,TRBV29-1,CSVERDFTDTQYF,TGCAGCGTTGAACGGGACTTCACAGATACGCAGTATTTT
few,TRBJ2-7,-,TRBV6-6,CASTKLLTYEQYF,TGTGCCAGCACCAAGTTGTTGACCTACGAGCAGTACTTC
few,TRBJ2-6,-,TRBV11-3,CASSFDGRSSGANVLTF,TGTGCCAGCAGCTTTGACGGCCGATCCTCTGGGGCCAACGTCCTGACTTTC